These 5 T cell receptor beta chains were sequenced from one sample in a study of cytomegalovirus exposure and HLA in healthy donors. Vbeta (60) and Jbeta (13) primers were used in the PCR. Assay: immunoSEQ multiplex PCR; the TCRdb copy retains only in-frame clones and omits some. The table has over 95,000 clones, 70% to 80% seen once. The sequenced material came from PBMCs. The receptor set was obtained from a man aged 40-55 years in good health and CMV-seronegative.

V and J are TRBV30 and TRBJ2-3, with 7 bases that match TRBD2. From germline, CDR1 is GTSNPN and CDR2 SVGIG (reference sequence). Germline trimming cut 3 bases from V and 4 bases from J; bases unmatched to any gene: 4. The CDR3 runs 13 residues. The CDR3 protein is CAWSGDYPDTQYF. Written as DNA, the CDR3 is TGTGCCTGGAGCGGGGACTACCCAGATACGCAGTATTTT.

The J gene is TRBJ2-7, the V gene TRBV15; 11 bases agree with TRBD2. Per the germline V gene, CDR1 is LNHNV and CDR2 is YYDKDF (reference sequence). The CDR3 spans 14 residues. Trimming at V came to 3 bases and at J to 3 bases, leaving 1 base not matched to a gene. CDR3 nucleotides: TGTGCCACCAGCAGTCTAGCGGGGGGCTACGAGCAGTACTTC. Encoded protein: CATSSLAGGYEQYF.

This chain links TRBV10-3 with TRBJ1-4; D possibly corresponds to TRBD1 (6 bases). Trimming shortened V by 3 bases and J by 7 bases, and 18 bases separated the two germline ends. This CDR3 has 16 amino acids. Germline values: CDR1 ENHRY, CDR2 SYGVKD. CDR3 region: CAISDPSGGFVEKLFF. CDR3 DNA sequence: TGTGCCATCAGTGATCCCTCGGGGGGCTTCGTTGAAAAACTGTTTTTT.

A single count supports this clone. The chain recombines TRBV9 with TRBJ1-6; a weak D match, TRBD1 (6 bases). Trimming cost V 0 bases and J 10 bases, with 8 bases left between them. Germline lookup yields CDR1 SGDLS and CDR2 YYNGEE. The CDR3 extends over 13 amino acids. The CDR3, as DNA: TGTGCCAGCAGCGTAGACGACAGGTCACCCCTCCACTTT. Amino acids: CASSVDDRSPLHF.

The chain couples TRBV29-1 to TRBJ1-2; possibly TRBD1 for D (6 bases). Germline CDR1 reads SQVTM; CDR2 reads ANQGSEA. The CDR3 contains 11 residues. V shed 3 bases and J shed 8 bases, with 10 bases lying between them. The CDR3 bases are TGCAGCGTTGACCAGGGGCAAGGCTACACCTTC. Translated: CSVDQGQGYTF. The full variable domain, completed using reference TRBV29-1 and TRBJ1-2, is SAVISQKPSRDICQRGTSLTIQCQVDSQVTMMFWYRQQPGQSLTLIATANQGSEATYESGFVIDKFPISRPNLTFSTLTVSNMSPEDSSIYLCSVDQGQGYTFGSGTRLTVV.